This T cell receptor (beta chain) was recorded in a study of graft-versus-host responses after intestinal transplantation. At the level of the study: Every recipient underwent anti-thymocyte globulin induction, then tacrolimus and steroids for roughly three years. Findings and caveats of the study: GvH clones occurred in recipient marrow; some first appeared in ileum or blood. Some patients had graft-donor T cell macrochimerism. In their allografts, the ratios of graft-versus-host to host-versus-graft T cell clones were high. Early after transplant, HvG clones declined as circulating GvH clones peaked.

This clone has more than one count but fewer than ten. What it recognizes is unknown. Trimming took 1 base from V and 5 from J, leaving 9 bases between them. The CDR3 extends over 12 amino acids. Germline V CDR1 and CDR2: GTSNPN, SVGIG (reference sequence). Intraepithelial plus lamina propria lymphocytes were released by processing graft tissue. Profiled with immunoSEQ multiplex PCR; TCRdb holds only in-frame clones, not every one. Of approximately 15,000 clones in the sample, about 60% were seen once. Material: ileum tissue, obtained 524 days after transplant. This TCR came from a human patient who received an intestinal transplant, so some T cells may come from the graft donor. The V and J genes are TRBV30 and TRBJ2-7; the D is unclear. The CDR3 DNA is TGTGCCTGGAGTGCAGTGGCGGACGAGCAGTACTTC. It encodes CAWSAVADEQYF.